These 25 T cell receptor beta chains were sequenced from one sample in a study of T cell responses to AZD1222 COVID-19 vaccine. The assay was immunoSEQ multiplex PCR, and TCRdb's table has in-frame clones only and misses some. The sample has tens of thousands of clones; 88% are singletons. The sample consisted of peripheral blood, taken on day 0 of AZD1222 vaccination. All receptors derive from an adult in good health.

The gene calls are TRBV28 and TRBJ2-1; a weak D match, TRBD1 (7 bases). The ends were cut back, 3 bases at V and 2 bases at J, with 14 bases in the middle. The CDR3 totals 16 residues. Per the germline V gene, CDR1 is MDHEN and CDR2 is SYDVKM. The DNA of the CDR3 is TGTGCCAGCAGTTTTGGTCAGGGGGGCCCCTACAATGAGCAGTTCTTC. This encodes CASSFGQGGPYNEQFF.

The V gene is TRBV20-1, the J gene TRBJ1-5, with TRBD1 matching 7 bases. The CDR3 is 17 residues long. Germline lookup yields CDR1 DFQATT and CDR2 SNEGSKA (reference sequence). Losses at the gene ends were 3 bases for V and 5 bases for J; bases not matched to a gene: 16. The CDR3 is CSASEWGTDSAHQPQHF. In DNA, the CDR3 is TGCAGTGCTAGTGAATGGGGGACAGATAGTGCACATCAGCCCCAGCATTTT.

The chain links TRBV5-1 to TRBJ2-2; 9 bases line up with TRBD1. V dropped 6 bases and J dropped 5; count of bases not matched to a gene: 5. In germline, CDR1 is SGHRS, CDR2 YFSETQ. The CDR3 contains 14 residues. The CDR3 here is CASTRQGETGELFF. For the CDR3, the DNA is TGCGCCAGCACCCGACAGGGGGAAACCGGGGAGCTGTTTTTT. Combining the CDR3 with reference TRBV5-1 and TRBJ2-2 gives the whole variable domain KAGVTQTPRYLIKTRGQQVTLSCSPISGHRSVSWYQQTPGQGLQFLFEYFSETQRNKGNFPGRFSGRQFSNSRSEMNVSTLELGDSALYLCASTRQGETGELFFGEGSRLTVL.

This clone has a handful of counts. This sequence joins TRBV6-2 or TRBV6-3 and TRBJ1-2; D is possibly TRBD1 (5 bases). CDR3 size: 13 residues. CDR1 MNHEY and CDR2 SVGEGT come from the germline V gene. The V end lost 0 bases, the J end lost 8 bases, and 10 bases lay between the germline ends. Here the CDR3 reads CASSYSKAGGYTF. The DNA for the CDR3 is TGTGCCAGCAGTTACTCGAAGGCAGGGGGCTACACCTTC.

The chain uses TRBV10-3 and TRBJ2-7; 10 nucleotides align to TRBD1. V gave up 5 bases and J gave up 4 bases; unmatched junction bases: 8. Germline V gives CDR1 ENHRY, CDR2 SYGVKD. CDR3 length: 15 residues. For the CDR3, the DNA is TGTGCCATCAGTATGTCCGGGACAGGGGTTTACGAGCAGTACTTC. It translates to CAISMSGTGVYEQYF.

The chain couples TRBV28 to TRBJ1-1; 7 nucleotides match TRBD1. The CDR3 length is 15 residues. Germline V gene data show CDR1 as MDHEN and CDR2 as SYDVKM. V lost 6 bases to trimming and J lost 1 base; unmatched junction nucleotides: 8. For the CDR3, the DNA is TGTGCCAGCAGGGATACCGGGACAGAGAACACTGAAGCTTTCTTT. Protein product: CASRDTGTENTEAFF.

The CDR3 loop is CASSLIGGDTEAFF. The CDR3 DNA follows: TGTGCCAGCAGTTTGATAGGGGGCGACACTGAAGCTTTCTTT. V usage is TRBV28 and J usage is TRBJ1-1; TRBD1 agrees at 7 bases. The junction had 4 bases not matched to a gene; V was cut back by 3 bases and J by 3 bases. Germline V gives CDR1 MDHEN, CDR2 SYDVKM. This CDR3 comprises 14 residues.

This sequence joins TRBV7-8 and TRBJ1-2; TRBD1 aligns across 7 bases. This CDR3 contains 14 residues. The J segment lost 4 bases and the V segment lost 3 bases, leaving 5 bases of the junction unmatched. Germline CDR1 and CDR2: SGHVS and FQNEAQ. This CDR3 reads CASSFDQGGYGYTF. The CDR3 nucleotides are TGTGCCAGCAGCTTTGACCAGGGGGGCTATGGCTACACCTTC.

The V gene is TRBV5-1, the J gene TRBJ2-2, with 7 bases aligning to TRBD1. Looked up from germline, CDR1 is SGHRS and CDR2 is YFSETQ. The CDR3 has 16 amino acids. With V trimmed by 3 bases and J by 0 bases, 5 bases remained unmatched. The CDR3, as DNA: TGCGCCAGCAGCTCCAGGGGGTTTGCGAACACCGGGGAGCTGTTTTTT. Translating it yields CASSSRGFANTGELFF.

CDR3 sequence reads: CASKTPGLASGEQFF. In DNA form, the CDR3 reads TGTGCCAGCAAAACTCCGGGACTAGCGTCGGGCGAGCAGTTCTTC. The genes are TRBV27 and TRBJ2-1; the match to TRBD2 covers 10 bases. CDR3 size: 15 residues. CDR1 is MNHEY, CDR2 SMNVEV, per germline (reference sequence). V shed 7 bases, J shed 10 bases, and the junction held 13 bases outside the gene matches.

V and J are TRBV18 and TRBJ2-1, with D hard to call. This CDR3 is 11 amino acids long. From germline, CDR1 is KGHSH and CDR2 LQKENI. The V end lost 3 bases, the J end lost 10 bases, and 7 bases lay between the germline ends. In nucleotides, the CDR3 is TGTGCCAGCTCACCCGGCGAGGAGCAGTTCTTC. Translation: CASSPGEEQFF.

The gene calls are TRBV2 and TRBJ2-3, with 8 bases fitting TRBD1. This CDR3 has 16 residues. CDR1 is SNHLY and CDR2 is FYNNEI in the germline V gene. The trim removed 3 bases at V and 3 bases at J, leaving 8 bases unmatched. In DNA form, the CDR3 reads TGTGCCAGCAGTGAGAGGGACAGGAGAAAAACAGATACGCAGTATTTT. It codes for CASSERDRRKTDTQYF.

CDR3 sequence reads: CASSAIGTAPSLDTQYF. The CDR3 DNA sequence: TGCGCCAGCAGTGCAATTGGGACCGCTCCTTCGCTAGATACGCAGTATTTT. The chain links TRBV23-1 to TRBJ2-3; either TRBD1 or TRBD2 may fit D (5 bases each). TRBV23-1 is given ORF status, its function remaining uncertain. This CDR3 has 17 residues. Trimming took 5 bases from V and 5 from J, leaving 23 bases between them.

This clone was observed once. This sequence joins TRBV5-1 and TRBJ2-1; TRBD1 matches at 10 bases. The length of the CDR3 is 18 residues. The germline V gene has CDR1 SGHRS and CDR2 YFSETQ. Unmatched junction bases numbered 12, after V lost 1 base and J lost 5 bases. The CDR3, as DNA: TGCGCCAGCAGCTTGCGATCCCTCGGGACAGGGGTGAACAATGAGCAGTTCTTC. Amino acids: CASSLRSLGTGVNNEQFF.

The gene calls are TRBV10-2 and TRBJ2-2; D possibly matches TRBD1 or TRBD2 (5 bases each). The length of the CDR3 is 14 residues. Trimming removed 10 bases at V and 1 base at J, with 13 bases between. CDR1 and CDR2 (germline): WSHSY, SAAADI. CDR3 residues: CATEGTGNTGELFF. The CDR3 coding sequence is TGCGCCACCGAAGGGACCGGGAACACCGGGGAGCTGTTTTTT.

This CDR3 reads CASRSGDINTGELFF. CDR3 sequence (DNA): TGTGCAAGTCGCTCGGGGGACATAAACACCGGGGAGCTGTTTTTT. V gene TRBV12-2 combines with J gene TRBJ2-2. TRBV12-2 is given as a pseudogene. There are 15 residues in the CDR3.

The chain couples TRBV9 to TRBJ2-3; D is undetermined. The germline V gene encodes CDR1 SGDLS and CDR2 YYNGEE. CDR3 length: 17 residues. The V end lost 4 bases, the J end lost 4 bases, and 22 bases lay between the germline ends. The CDR3 nucleotides read TGTGCCAGCAGCTCTCTAACCGCGTCTTTTGGGTCAGATACGCAGTATTTT. The encoded protein is CASSSLTASFGSDTQYF.

This chain joins TRBV29-1 and TRBJ1-2; tentative D call: TRBD1 (5 bases). The V gene lost 6 bases and the J gene lost 7 bases, with 15 bases spanning the gap. There are 12 residues in the CDR3. Germline lookup yields CDR1 SQVTM and CDR2 ANQGSEA. The DNA for the CDR3 is TGCAGCGTCGGGGACGGTCGTCTTGGCTACACCTTC. Translated: CSVGDGRLGYTF.

The chain recombines TRBV7-9 with TRBJ1-1; D is undetermined. The V and J ends lost 4 bases and 0 bases respectively, with 6 bases between them. The CDR3 is 13 residues long. The germline V gene has CDR1 SEHNR and CDR2 FQNEAQ (reference sequence). In DNA, the CDR3 is TGTGCCAGCAGCTCGTCCTTGAACACTGAAGCTTTCTTT. It codes for CASSSSLNTEAFF. The entire variable domain, with the rest obtained from reference TRBV7-9 and TRBJ1-1, is as follows: DTGVSQNPRHKITKRGQNVTFRCDPISEHNRLYWYRQTLGQGPEFLTYFQNEAQLEKSRLLSDRFSAERPKGSFSTLEIQRTEQGDSAMYLCASSSSLNTEAFFGQGTRLTVV.

This clone has just one count. This rearrangement joins TRBV2 to TRBJ1-2; 8 bases agree with TRBD1. Germline CDR1 and CDR2: SNHLY and FYNNEI. Unmatched junction bases numbered 8, after V lost 4 bases and J lost 1 base. CDR3 length: 16 residues. CDR3 bases: TGTGCCAGCAGTGCAGGGGGCAGAGACTATAACTATGGCTACACCTTC. As protein: CASSAGGRDYNYGYTF.

The chain joins TRBV5-1 to TRBJ2-5, with 8 bases lining up with TRBD2. The CDR3 loop spans 15 amino acids. V gave up 0 bases and J gave up 4 bases; unmatched junction bases: 5. Looked up from germline, CDR1 is SGHRS and CDR2 is YFSETQ. The CDR3 DNA reads TGCGCCAGCAGCTTGGGGACGGGGGGGCGAGAGACCCAGTACTTC. Amino acids: CASSLGTGGRETQYF.

CDR3 in amino acids: CASSLSDRTNYGYTF. The CDR3 DNA sequence: TGTGCCAGCAGTTTATCGGACAGAACTAACTATGGCTACACCTTC. The chain joins TRBV28 to TRBJ1-2; possibly TRBD1 for D (6 bases). The ends were cut back, 1 base at V and 0 bases at J, with 9 bases in the middle. Looked up from germline, CDR1 is MDHEN and CDR2 is SYDVKM. This CDR3 contains 15 residues.

This clone occurred a few times. The chain couples TRBV6-1 to TRBJ1-6, with unresolved D. The ends were cut back, 2 bases at V and 4 bases at J, with 0 bases in the middle. The CDR3 runs 12 residues. Germline assignment: CDR1 MNHNS and CDR2 SASEGT. This CDR3 reads CASSEYNSPLHF. As DNA, the CDR3 is TGTGCCAGCAGTGAATATAATTCACCCCTCCACTTT.

As for this clone: At one end the junction does not follow the germline gene, possibly because of a read error. The gene calls are TRBV2 and TRBJ1-2, with TRBD1 as a possible D gene (6 bases). Germline-derived CDR1 and CDR2 are SNHLY and FYNNEI. The CDR3 has 13 residues. The CDR3 DNA is TGTACCAGCAGTGCCTACCGGGACACTGGCTACACCTTC. It translates to CTSSAYRDTGYTF.

The rearrangement joins TRBV19 to TRBJ2-4; 9 bases agree with TRBD2. After removal of 5 bases from V and 1 base from J, the junction contained 6 bases not matched to a gene. Germline V gene lookup returns CDR1 LNHDA and CDR2 SQIVND (reference sequence). The CDR3 contains 16 residues. The CDR3 here is CASSRLAGTAKNIQYF. CDR3 coding DNA: TGTGCCAGTAGTCGTCTAGCGGGGACGGCCAAAAACATTCAGTACTTC.